This TCR beta chain was captured by sequencing in a study of cytomegalovirus exposure and HLA in healthy donors (dated by TCRdb to between 2016 and 2019). Broadly, across the study: An earlier analysis of approximately 550 of the donors reported approximately 300 Gb of sequence data and some 100 million unique TCR beta sequences from about 179 million T cells. An early release covering just under 650 HLA-typed donors comprised about 300 gigabases of sequencing data and around 80 million unique TCR sequences. Of the roughly 400 genotyped donors, over 65% fell in the genetic ancestry cluster associated with self-reported Caucasian donors. The study aimed to test whether cataloging public T cell receptors could reveal signatures of past pathogen exposure. The study profiled the T cell repertoires of hundreds of subjects by immunosequencing and related them to cytomegalovirus serostatus. Besides the first cohort of 666 subjects, a separate validation cohort made up of around 120 different subjects was used. High-throughput TCR immunosequencing, statistical association of individual TCRs with disease status, and machine learning were combined to predict cytomegalovirus infection status. A later analysis re-examined previously published TCR beta repertoires from just over 650 donors and added high-resolution HLA genotyping to investigate patterns of TCR occurrence. Rather than using new phenotypic data, the later analysis identified candidate immune exposures from TCR beta sequences and from how often those sequences occurred across donors. An earlier analysis of nearly 600 of the donors applied high-throughput TCR beta sequencing to assess whether each TCR beta V gene segment acted as functional or pseudogenic. Donor age, sex, ethnicity and CMV serostatus were compiled together with the repertoire data. In a later genetic analysis, genome-wide SNP genotypes for 398 of the 666 donors were used, and that subset was treated as a discovery cohort. All discovery cohort repertoires had been generated using a single sequencing platform. HLA typing covered class I and class II loci at four-digit resolution. The number of donors typed differed by locus, with 629-630 for A, B, C, DRB1 and DQB1, more than 500 for DQA1, 600 to 610 for DPA1, and around 430 for DPB1. Because of strong linkage in the cohort, roughly five DR-DQ haplotypes were treated as single units for association and clustering. On average, approximately 250,000 unique TCR beta nucleotide sequences were sequenced per donor among a few hundred genotyped donors of the cohort, with roughly a sixth of those sequences being non-productive.

The junction carries 12 bases between V and J, which are trimmed by 6 bases and 3 bases respectively. The CDR3 holds 13 amino acids from the cysteine to the phenylalanine. The read is trimmed to its CDR3 DNA, 39 bases read in frame from base 1. Taken from the germline V gene, the CDR1 and CDR2 loops are SQVTM and ANQGSEA. Results and caveats for the whole study, not just this receptor: Roughly 17 rarely observed V segments, including chromosome 9 orphons, were excluded from the earlier analysis of several hundred of the donors because counts were too low. Most TCR sequences were seen in very few donors, while some public TCRs were found in many individuals. In vitro tests confirmed that a few of the cytomegalovirus-associated TCR beta chains recognize cytomegalovirus antigens. In an earlier analysis of 450 to 750 of the donors, most TCR beta V segments appeared in productive rearrangements about 87% or about 30% of the time, broadly matching IMGT annotations. A cluster of highly shared sequence variants was judged likely to be a technical artifact of the sequencing pipeline. The 87-base-pair reads could not distinguish some IMGT-functional V segments, including TRBV6-2 and TRBV6-3, so those segments were excluded. Because some donors lacked HLA typing at each locus, the association tests relied only on the typed subset. In a later analysis, several top co-occurrence clusters were reported to appear linked to parvovirus B19, influenza, CMV and Epstein-Barr virus. Compared with the roughly 600-donor mean, donors in an Asian-associated ancestry cluster had fewer N-insertions in productive TCRs, according to a later genetic analysis. An association between a missense DCLRE1C variant and V-gene and J-gene trimming of TCR beta chains was found in a later genetic analysis and replicated in an independent cohort. It was suggested by the authors that the approach could potentially be generalized to other disease states and immunological phenotypes. A later analysis found that HLA-associated TCR beta chains were more clonally expanded and had lower generation probabilities than equally common non-associated chains. When HLA alleles, especially DR and DQ, strongly co-occurred, attributing TCR associations to individual alleles was difficult. A later analysis associated 15,000 to 20,000 TCR beta sequences with specific HLA alleles at a false discovery rate of 0.05. Correlated functional status among segregating V segments might reflect linkage disequilibrium, but an unknown experimental factor could not be ruled out. In a later analysis, TCR association rates were found to vary across HLA loci, with the most associated TCRs seen for DRB1 alleles and the fewest for HLA-C alleles. According to a later analysis, most CMV-associated TCR beta chains appeared to be HLA-restricted, and the HLA associations seemed to be driven largely by CMV exposure. This cohort had only TCR beta chains sequenced, and the lack of alpha or paired-chain data limited which features could be detected. In both the original and validation cohorts, the classifier was reported to diagnose cytomegalovirus status with high specificity and sensitivity. Roughly uniform sequencing depth across donors was assumed in presence/absence analyses, although this assumption may not hold. A further reported finding was that TCR beta sequences accurately predicted the HLA-A and HLA-B alleles for most subjects in the first cohort. The study listed 150 to 200 TCR beta chains as associated with cytomegalovirus. For the cohort, immune exposure information was limited to CMV serostatus.

The library was prepared using the immunoSEQ multiplex PCR assay. For the multiplex PCR, a mixture combining 60 forward primers for TCR Vbeta segments and 13 reverse primers for TCR Jbeta segments was used. A multiplex PCR assay on genomic DNA amplified the CDR3 region of rearranged TCR beta genes. The Illumina HiSeq System was used to sequence the amplified TCR beta libraries as 87-base-pair reads. Per the source publication's procedure: Across the 500 to 850 repertoires, a later analysis counted tens of millions of unique TCR beta chains, 9.5 million to 12 million of which were shared by at least two donors. Raw reads were error-corrected and collapsed into unique sequences with a nearest-neighbor algorithm that merged closely related sequences to remove PCR and sequencing errors. To assign V, D and J gene segments, CDR3 sequences were aligned to IMGT reference sequences. For a sequence to be retained, a match of at least six nucleotides to both a V gene segment and a J gene segment was required. Rearrangements were classified as productive when the CDR3 lacked stop codons and remained in frame with V and J, and all other rearrangements were classified as non-productive. Following IMGT convention, CDR3 was defined as the stretch from the second conserved V-encoded cysteine up to the conserved J-encoded phenylalanine. The earlier analysis of 500 to 750 of the donors excluded any sequence lacking an unambiguous match to a single V gene segment. In an earlier analysis of roughly 600 of the donors, a V segment was called functional when productive rearrangements were above 56.7%, and segregating when the standard deviation between donors exceeded 5%. A statistical classification framework was built for diagnosing cytomegalovirus status from the catalog of TCR beta chain sequences. In a later analysis, V and J genes were assigned by comparing TCR nucleotide sequences against IMGT/GENE-DB human TR gene sequences. Using the TCRdist pipeline, a later analysis assigned CDR3 sequences along with most-parsimonious VDJ recombination scenarios. In a later analysis, each TCR beta chain was defined by its CDR3 amino acid sequence together with its V-gene family, and reads without a unique V-gene family were excluded. A later analysis removed several hundred highly shared, low-generation-probability nucleotide sequences to deal with suspected cross-contamination and a sequencing artifact. In a later analysis, a clonal expansion index for each public chain was calculated from normalized within-repertoire ranks of inferred template counts. In a later analysis, generation probabilities were computed using a VDJ recombination model fitted to out-of-frame rearrangements, and the results were checked against IGoR. Hypergeometric tests were used in a later analysis to score TCR-TCR, TCR-HLA and TCR-CMV co-occurrence, with a repertoire-size bias correction applied to the TCR pairs. A later analysis estimated false discovery rates by permuting HLA or CMV assignments 20 times. In a later analysis, co-occurring TCRs were grouped using DBSCAN, and TCRdist sequence similarity was added for clustering within HLA-allele-positive subsets. Repertoires with fewer than 30,000 or more than 120,000 public chains were left out of co-occurrence clustering, as were a handful of repertoires with anomalous nucleotide sharing. TCRdb re-hosts the immuneACCESS table, in-frame sequences only. Its copies lack some clones; in the studies checked, an unresolved V gene accounts for under half of them, and the cause for the rest is not known. That table furnishes V, J and clone size, whereas the DNA furnished D and trimming. The sample profile shows about 110,000 clones; around 80% of them were found once. In total, the top ten clones hold under 4% of the sample.

This clone appeared a single time. Its antigen is currently not known. The input lacks base qualities; no much larger clone sits a single base away. The cohort consisted of some 730 healthy bone marrow donors. At the time of sampling, all cohort members were nominally healthy, though unrecorded immune exposures were likely present. The donor was CMV seronegative and was included in the group of over 300 seronegative cohort members. Every donor gave a peripheral blood sample, and the peripheral blood mononuclear cells from that sample were used for TCR beta sequencing. The Qiagen DNeasy Blood Extraction Kit was used to extract genomic DNA from the blood cell samples.

The rearranged chain carries TRBV29-1 and TRBJ2-1, with no confidently assigned D gene. Sequencing was carried out using PBMCs. This TCR was recovered from a man between 60 and 75 years old in good health and CMV-seronegative. Here the CDR3 is given as CSVRPLVYNEQFF. The base sequence is TGCAGCGTGAGGCCCTTGGTCTACAATGAGCAGTTCTTC.